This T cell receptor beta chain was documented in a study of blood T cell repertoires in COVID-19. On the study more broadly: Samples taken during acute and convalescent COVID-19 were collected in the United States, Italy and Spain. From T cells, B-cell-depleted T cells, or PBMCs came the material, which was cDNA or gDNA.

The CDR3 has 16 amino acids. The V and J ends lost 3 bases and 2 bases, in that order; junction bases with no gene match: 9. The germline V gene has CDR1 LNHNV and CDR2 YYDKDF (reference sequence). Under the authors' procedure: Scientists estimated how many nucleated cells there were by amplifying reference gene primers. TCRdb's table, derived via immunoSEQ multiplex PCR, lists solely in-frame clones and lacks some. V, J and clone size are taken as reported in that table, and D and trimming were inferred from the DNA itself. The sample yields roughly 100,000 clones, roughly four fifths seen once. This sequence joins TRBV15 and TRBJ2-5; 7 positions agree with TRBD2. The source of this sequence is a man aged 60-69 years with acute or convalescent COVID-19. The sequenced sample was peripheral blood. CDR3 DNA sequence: TGTGCCACCAGCAGCGGTATAGCGGGTCAACAAGAGACCCAGTACTTC. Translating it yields CATSSGIAGQQETQYF. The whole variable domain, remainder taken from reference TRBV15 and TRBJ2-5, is DAMVIQNPRYQVTQFGKPVTLSCSQTLNHNVMYWYQQKSSQAPKLLFHYYDKDFNNEADTPDNFQSRRPNTSFCFLDIRSPGLGDTAMYLCATSSGIAGQQETQYFGPGTRLLVL.